The T cell receptor (beta chain) described here comes from a study of early T cells in non-severe SARS-CoV-2 infection. Whole-study context: Sequenced material consisted of bulk RNA (from unsorted whole blood), and chains were unpaired. Regarding the study as a whole: Clonotype matching in VDJdb favored anti-spike CD8 responses and did not capture private and CD4 specificities.

This clonotype has just a few counts. As yet, its antigen is unknown. V was trimmed by 2 bases and J by 5 bases, leaving 16 bases between them. Germline CDR1 SGHRS, CDR2 YFSETQ. CDR3 length: 15 amino acids. TCRdb reprocessed the 5' RACE reads via MiXCR and lists one record per CDR3 protein. This table has tens of thousands of distinct CDR3 sequences, 5% to 7% appearing once. This receptor was identified in an adult who was a healthcare worker with PCR-confirmed SARS-CoV-2 infection or an uninfected control (not recorded which). Material for sequencing was whole blood. V is TRBV5-1 and J is TRBJ2-5, with D perhaps TRBD1 or TRBD2 (6 bases each). The CDR3 sequence: CASSLSTGGYETQYF. In nucleotides, the CDR3 is TGCGCCAGCAGCTTATCAACCGGGGGCTATGAGACCCAGTACTTC.